Listed below are T cell receptor beta chains from one sample, sequenced in a study of early T cells in non-severe SARS-CoV-2 infection. TCRdb redid the calling of the 5' RACE reads with MiXCR, one entry per CDR3 protein. The sample has 97,000 or so distinct CDR3 sequences, more than 9.5% seen once. The sequenced sample was whole blood, obtained at baseline. Every receptor here comes from an adult who was a healthcare worker with PCR-confirmed SARS-CoV-2 infection or an uninfected control (not recorded which). CDR3s include the opening cysteine and the closing phenylalanine or tryptophan. Fields, in order: J gene, V gene, clone size, D gene, CDR3 protein, CDR3 DNA. A D gene is named only where the DNA matches it firmly. Rows may omit the clone size; those that give it use once, few, many or a size class.

>TRBJ2-1|TRBV7-2|many|TRBD1
CASSLLRTGLRNEQFF
TGTGCCAGCAGCCTACTCCGGACAGGTCTTCGAAATGAGCAGTTCTTC
>TRBJ2-7|TRBV4-3|few|.
CASSQDRPGPSSGEQYF
TGCGCCAGCAGCCAAGATCGACCGGGACCCTCCTCGGGCGAGCAGTACTTC
>TRBJ2-5|TRBV5-1|few|.
CASSLAPGAGTMETQYF
TGCGCCAGCAGCTTGGCCCCGGGGGCAGGGACCATGGAGACCCAGTACTTC
>TRBJ1-1|TRBV18|.|TRBD1
CASSPDRDTEAFF
TGTGCCAGCTCACCGGACAGGGACACTGAAGCTTTCTTT
>TRBJ2-2|TRBV9|.|TRBD1
CASSEVSGTGNTGELFF
TGTGCCAGCAGCGAGGTATCAGGGACAGGGAACACCGGGGAGCTGTTTTTT
>TRBJ2-3|TRBV20-1|few|.
CSAPRQPGGTSTDTQYF
TGCAGTGCTCCTCGCCAACCGGGGGGCACCAGCACAGATACGCAGTATTTT
>TRBJ1-4|TRBV20-1|few|.
CSATRRDPNEKLFF
TGCAGTGCTACCCGTCGGGACCCTAATGAAAAACTGTTTTTT
>TRBJ2-7|TRBV18|many|.
CASSPAGAGEQYF
TGTGCCAGCTCACCTGCAGGGGCGGGGGAGCAGTACTTC
>TRBJ1-1|TRBV7-9|many|.
CASSLFSGTEAFF
TGTGCCAGCAGCTTATTCTCTGGGACTGAAGCTTTCTTT
>TRBJ2-3|TRBV11-2|.|TRBD1
CASSPRTGVDTQYF
TGTGCCAGCAGCCCTCGGACAGGAGTGGATACGCAGTATTTT
>TRBJ1-2|TRBV7-8|few|.
CASSLRGDYGYTF
TGTGCCAGCAGCTTGCGGGGAGACTATGGCTACACCTTC
>TRBJ2-2|TRBV20-1|.|.
CSAGGAPGSCFF
.
>TRBJ1-6|TRBV12-3/TRBV12-4|many|TRBD1
CASRPDRVNSPLHF
TGTGCCAGCAGGCCGGACAGGGTGAATTCACCCCTCCACTTT
>TRBJ2-6|TRBV19|many|TRBD1
CASRPGQGARGANVLTF
TGTGCCAGTAGACCGGGACAGGGGGCGCGAGGGGCCAACGTCCTGACTTTC
>TRBJ1-5|TRBV6-5|few|.
CASKRGMGDQPQHF
TGTGCCAGCAAGCGAGGGATGGGGGATCAGCCCCAGCATTTT
>TRBJ2-3|TRBV12-3/TRBV12-4|many|.
CASRAGTTDTQYF
TGTGCCAGCAGAGCCGGGACAACAGATACGCAGTATTTT
>TRBJ1-5|TRBV3-1|many|.
CASSQAGFDQPQHF
TGTGCCAGCAGCCAAGCCGGGTTCGATCAGCCCCAGCATTTT
>TRBJ2-5|TRBV11-2|.|TRBD2
CASSLELGLAGASQYF
TGTGCCAGCAGCTTAGAGCTAGGACTAGCGGGAGCGTCCCAGTACTTC
>TRBJ2-7|TRBV6-2/TRBV6-3|.|.
CASRPLGTGSYEQYF
TGTGCCAGCAGGCCTCTAGGGACCGGTTCCTACGAGCAGTACTTC
>TRBJ2-3|TRBV19|few|.
CASSIVPYQTQYF
TGTGCCAGTAGTATAGTCCCCTACCAGACGCAGTATTTT
>TRBJ2-3|TRBV11-2|.|.
CASSLDHGVEVSTDTQYF
TGTGCCAGCAGCTTAGATCACGGAGTAGAGGTTAGCACAGATACGCAGTATTTT
>TRBJ2-2|TRBV5-1|many|TRBD1
CASSLAPGTERTGELFF
TGCGCCAGCAGCTTGGCCCCCGGGACAGAACGCACCGGGGAGCTGTTTTTT
>TRBJ1-6|TRBV7-6|many|.
CASSQGGDGDSPLHF
TGTGCCAGCAGCCAAGGAGGGGACGGGGATTCACCCCTCCACTTT
>TRBJ1-6|TRBV12-3/TRBV12-4|many|TRBD1
CASSFLLIGSDRGNSPLHF
TGTGCCAGCAGTTTTCTCCTTATCGGGTCCGACAGGGGGAATTCACCCCTCCACTTT
>TRBJ1-4|TRBV21-1|.|.
CASSKLRKEKLFF
TGTGCCAGCAGCAAATTACGAAAAGAAAAACTGTTTTTT
>TRBJ1-6|TRBV4-1|.|.
CASSHSNSPLHF
TGCGCCAGCAGCCACAGCAATTCACCCCTCCACTTT
>TRBJ2-7|TRBV6-1|many|.
CASSDLGKWNEQYF
TGTGCCAGCAGTGATCTGGGGAAGTGGAACGAGCAGTACTTC